This T cell receptor (beta chain) was recovered during a study of response to subunit inactivated influenza vaccine. Regarding the study as a whole: Authors suggested seasonal influenza vaccinations each recruit few new T cells.

The V segment lost 3 bases and the J segment 0 bases; nucleotides outside the gene matches: 2. CDR1 is SEHNR and CDR2 is FQNEAQ in the germline V gene (reference sequence). This CDR3 has 14 residues. Via MiXCR, TCRdb re-called the RT-PCR reads, giving one row per CDR3 protein. The sample has about 190,000 distinct CDR3 sequences, approximately 15% seen once. Notes on this clonotype: What it recognizes is unknown.

This chain connects TRBV7-9 to TRBJ2-7; 7 nucleotides line up with TRBD1. The input for sequencing was CD8+ T cells sorted from PBMCs, taken 5 to 6 days after vaccination. This sequence originates from a man aged 45-65 years who received an inactivated influenza vaccine. CDR3 coding DNA: TGTGCCAGCAGCTTTTACAGGGGCTCCTACGAGCAGTACTTC. It encodes CASSFYRGSYEQYF. The variable domain in full, with the rest retrieved from reference TRBV7-9 and TRBJ2-7, is DTGVSQNPRHKITKRGQNVTFRCDPISEHNRLYWYRQTLGQGPEFLTYFQNEAQLEKSRLLSDRFSAERPKGSFSTLEIQRTEQGDSAMYLCASSFYRGSYEQYFGPGTRLTVT.